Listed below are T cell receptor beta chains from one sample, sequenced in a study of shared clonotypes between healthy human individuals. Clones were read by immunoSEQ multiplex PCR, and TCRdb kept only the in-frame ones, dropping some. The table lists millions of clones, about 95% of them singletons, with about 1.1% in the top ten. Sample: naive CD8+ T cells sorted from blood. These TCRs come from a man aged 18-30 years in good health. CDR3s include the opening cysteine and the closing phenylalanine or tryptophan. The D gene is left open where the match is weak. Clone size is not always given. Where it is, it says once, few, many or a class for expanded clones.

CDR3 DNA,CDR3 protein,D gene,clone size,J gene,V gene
TGTGCCAGCTACCAGGAGGGGATAGCGGGGGGAACCTACGAGCAGTACTTC,CASYQEGIAGGTYEQYF,TRBD2,once,TRBJ2-7,TRBV2
TGCAGTGCTGGTCGGCTCCAGCCCCAGCATTTT,CSAGRLQPQHF,.,few,TRBJ1-5,TRBV20-1
TGTGCCAGCAGCTTCCTGACAGGGAACACTGAAGCTTTCTTT,CASSFLTGNTEAFF,.,.,TRBJ1-1,TRBV7-9
TGTGCCAGCAGTCACCGACCGGGATTCGAGCAGTACTTC,CASSHRPGFEQYF,.,.,TRBJ2-7,TRBV6-6
TGTGCCAGCAGCTTGATATCCGGATTGGGGGAGACCCAGTACTTC,CASSLISGLGETQYF,.,.,TRBJ2-5,TRBV5-5
TGTGCCAGCAGCTCGACAAACCGGGGCTTCGAGCAGTACTTC,CASSSTNRGFEQYF,.,.,TRBJ2-7,TRBV7-9
TGTGCCAGCAGCTGGGGGCAACCCTATGGCTACACCTTC,CASSWGQPYGYTF,.,.,TRBJ1-2,TRBV7-9
TGTGCCAGCAGTGATCAGGGCTACGAGCAGTACTTC,CASSDQGYEQYF,.,.,TRBJ2-7,TRBV2
TGTGCTGGTGAGGGACCCTATGGCTACACCTTC,CAGEGPYGYTF,.,.,TRBJ1-2,TRBV30
TGTGCCAGCAGCTTAGGCCGCACAGATACGCAGTATTTT,CASSLGRTDTQYF,.,.,TRBJ2-3,TRBV7-9
TGTGCCGTAGAAGGGGGGACTAGCGTCTCCTACGAGCAGTACTTC,CAVEGGTSVSYEQYF,TRBD2,.,TRBJ2-7,TRBV2
TGTGCCAGCAGCTTAGAAGGACAGGTCGTTCCCTACGAGCAGTACTTC,CASSLEGQVVPYEQYF,TRBD1,.,TRBJ2-7,TRBV11-2
TGTGCCAGCAGCGTACACATTATGACAGGGGCCGGCACAGATACGCAGTATTTT,CASSVHIMTGAGTDTQYF,TRBD1,.,TRBJ2-3,TRBV9
TGTGCCAGCAGTTACGAGGCAGGGGGTATAGACATTCAGTACTTC,CASSYEAGGIDIQYF,TRBD1,.,TRBJ2-4,TRBV6-6
TGTGCCAGCAGGAAAGACAGCTCCTACGAGCAGTACTTC,CASRKDSSYEQYF,.,.,TRBJ2-7,TRBV6-1
TGTGCCAGCAGCGTCGACGAGGGTTTTCAAGAGACCCAGTACTTC,CASSVDEGFQETQYF,.,.,TRBJ2-5,TRBV9
TGCGCCAGCAGCCAATTACTCGCAGGGCCCTATGGCTACACCTTC,CASSQLLAGPYGYTF,.,.,TRBJ1-2,TRBV4-3
TGTGCCAGCAGTTTCGACCAGGGGTGGATTCAGCCCCAGCATTTT,CASSFDQGWIQPQHF,.,.,TRBJ1-5,TRBV28
TGCGCCAGCAGCTTGGATTCGAATACAGGGAACACTGAAGCTTTCTTT,CASSLDSNTGNTEAFF,.,.,TRBJ1-1,TRBV5-1
TGTGCCAGCAGTGAATCCCTACCTCCCGGCCCGAACACTGAAGCTTTCTTT,CASSESLPPGPNTEAFF,.,once,TRBJ1-1,TRBV25-1